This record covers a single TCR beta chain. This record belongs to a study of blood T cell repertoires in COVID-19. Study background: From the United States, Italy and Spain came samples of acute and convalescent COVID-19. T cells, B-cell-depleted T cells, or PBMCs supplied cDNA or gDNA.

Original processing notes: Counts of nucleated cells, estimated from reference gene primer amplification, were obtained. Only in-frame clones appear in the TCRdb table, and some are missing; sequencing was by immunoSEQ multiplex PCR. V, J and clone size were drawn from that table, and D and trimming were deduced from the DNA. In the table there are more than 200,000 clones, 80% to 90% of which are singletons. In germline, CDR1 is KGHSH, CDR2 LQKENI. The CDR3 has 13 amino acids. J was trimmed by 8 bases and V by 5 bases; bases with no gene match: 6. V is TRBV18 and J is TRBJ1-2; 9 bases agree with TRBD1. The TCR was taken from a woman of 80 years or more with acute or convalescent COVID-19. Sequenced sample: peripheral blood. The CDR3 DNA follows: TGTGCCAGCTCAGAGCGGACAGGGGAAGGCTACACCTTC. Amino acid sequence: CASSERTGEGYTF.